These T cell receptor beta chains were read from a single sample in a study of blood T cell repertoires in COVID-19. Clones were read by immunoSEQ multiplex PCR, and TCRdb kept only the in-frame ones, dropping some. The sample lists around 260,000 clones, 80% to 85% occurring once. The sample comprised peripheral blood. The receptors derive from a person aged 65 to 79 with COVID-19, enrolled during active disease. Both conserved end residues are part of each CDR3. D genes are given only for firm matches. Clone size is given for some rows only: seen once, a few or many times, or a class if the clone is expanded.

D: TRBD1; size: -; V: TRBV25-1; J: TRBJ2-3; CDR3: CASSSHRTGGSDTQYF; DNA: TGTGCCAGCAGTTCCCACCGGACAGGGGGCTCAGATACGCAGTATTTT
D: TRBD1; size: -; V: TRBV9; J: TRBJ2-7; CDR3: CASSSRPDRVAYEQYF; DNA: TGTGCCAGCAGCTCACGACCCGACAGGGTCGCCTACGAGCAGTACTTC
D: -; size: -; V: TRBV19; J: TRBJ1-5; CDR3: CASSPTGQPQHF; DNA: TGTGCCAGTAGTCCCACGGGACAGCCCCAGCATTTT
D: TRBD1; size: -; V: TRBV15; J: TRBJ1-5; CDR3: CATSSQGSAQPQHF; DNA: TGTGCCACCAGCTCACAGGGGAGCGCTCAGCCCCAGCATTTT
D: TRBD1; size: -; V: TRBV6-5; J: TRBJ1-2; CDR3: CASTPGETGEHGYTF; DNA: TGTGCCAGCACTCCCGGAGAAACAGGGGAGCACGGCTACACCTTC
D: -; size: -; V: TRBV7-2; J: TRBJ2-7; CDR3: CASSSRPSWTANEQYF; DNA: TGTGCCAGCAGCTCCCGACCCTCCTGGACAGCTAACGAGCAGTACTTC
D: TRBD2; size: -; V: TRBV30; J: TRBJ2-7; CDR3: CALGRVSFEQYF; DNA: TGTGCCCTAGGGAGGGTGAGTTTCGAGCAGTACTTC
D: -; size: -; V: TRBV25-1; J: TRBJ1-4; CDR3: CASSHYATNEKLFF; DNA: TGTGCCAGCAGCCACTATGCAACTAATGAAAAACTGTTTTTT
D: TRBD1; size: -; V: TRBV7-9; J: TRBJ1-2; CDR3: CASSLREGGAGGYTF; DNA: TGTGCCAGCAGCTTACGGGAAGGGGGCGCGGGTGGCTACACCTTC
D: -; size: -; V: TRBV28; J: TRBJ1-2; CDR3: CASHRQAWGGYTF; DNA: TGTGCCAGCCATCGACAGGCTTGGGGTGGCTACACCTTC
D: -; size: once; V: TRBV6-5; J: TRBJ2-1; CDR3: CASSYSRLGLNEQFF; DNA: TGTGCCAGCAGTTACTCGCGATTGGGACTCAATGAGCAGTTCTTC
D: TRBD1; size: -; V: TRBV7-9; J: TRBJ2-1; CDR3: CASSPLPGQSSYNEQFF; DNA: TGTGCCAGCAGCCCTCTACCGGGACAGAGCTCCTACAATGAGCAGTTCTTC
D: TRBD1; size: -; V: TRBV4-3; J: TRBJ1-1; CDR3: CASSRVQGEAFF; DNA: TGCGCCAGCAGCCGCGTACAGGGGGAAGCTTTCTTT
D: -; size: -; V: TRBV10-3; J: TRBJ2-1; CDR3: CAISQGYEQFF; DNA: TGTGCCATCAGTCAGGGTTATGAGCAGTTCTTC
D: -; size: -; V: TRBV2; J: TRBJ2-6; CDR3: CASLWAGASPGANVLTF; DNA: TGTGCCAGCCTATGGGCAGGGGCATCTCCTGGGGCCAACGTCCTGACTTTC
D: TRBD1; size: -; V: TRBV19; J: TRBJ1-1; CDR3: CASSPTGGMNTEAFF; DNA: TGTGCCAGTAGCCCCACAGGGGGTATGAACACTGAAGCTTTCTTT